A single sample is the source of the 29 T cell receptor beta chains below, sequenced in a study of OX40 agonist ivuxolimab in advanced cancers. This table comes from immunoSEQ multiplex PCR, and its TCRdb copy is limited to in-frame clones, with some not included. The sample holds about 51,000 clones, 80% to 85% seen once. Sequences were derived from CD4+ or CD8+ T cells sorted from blood, sampled in a trial of the OX40 agonist ivuxolimab. All receptors come from an adult with an advanced solid tumor such as melanoma, head and neck, liver or kidney cancer.

This clone was counted once. The V call is TRBV7-9, the J call TRBJ2-5, with D perhaps TRBD1 (5 bases). Trimming left V 5 bases short and J 4 bases short, with 17 bases between. The CDR3 covers 15 residues. Germline CDR1 SEHNR, CDR2 FQNEAQ (reference sequence). Here the CDR3 DNA reads TGTGCCAGCAGCCCCTCGTCCAGGGTGGGAGAGACCCAGTACTTC. Amino acid sequence: CASSPSSRVGETQYF.

V and J are TRBV5-8 and TRBJ2-7; 7 bases match TRBD2. Germline assignment: CDR1 SGHTS and CDR2 YDEGEE. CDR3 length: 15 residues. V trimming: 4 bases; J trimming: 0 bases; junction bases outside the gene matches: 7. Here the CDR3 reads CASSQGGGSSYEQYF. As DNA, the CDR3 is TGTGCCAGCAGCCAGGGCGGGGGAAGCTCCTACGAGCAGTACTTC.

The chain has TRBV5-6 and TRBJ1-5; D gene unclear. Between the trimmed V and J ends, which lost 3 bases and 4 bases, there was a span of 5 bases. This CDR3 has 12 amino acids. In germline, CDR1 is SGHDT, CDR2 YYEEEE. The CDR3 bases are TGTGCCAGCAGCTCGCCGAATCAGCCCCAGCATTTT. This gives the protein CASSSPNQPQHF.

The chain links TRBV6-1 to TRBJ2-1, with 8 positions matching TRBD1. CDR3 length equals 15 residues. V shed 6 bases and J 3 bases; nucleotides not matched to a gene: 7. Germline CDR1 reads MNHNS; CDR2 reads SASEGT. CDR3 nucleotide sequence: TGTGCCAGCAGACCCAGGGGGCCCAGCTACAATGAGCAGTTCTTC. It encodes CASRPRGPSYNEQFF.

This chain connects TRBV5-1 to TRBJ2-5; TRBD1 matches at 9 bases. Trimming took 5 bases from V and 4 from J; bases not matched to a gene: 9. CDR1 SGHRS and CDR2 YFSETQ come from the germline V gene. The CDR3 totals 15 residues. CDR3 DNA: TGCGCCAGCAGACGGACAGGGGCCGGGGGAGAGACCCAGTACTTC. The encoded protein is CASRRTGAGGETQYF. The full variable domain, rest sourced from reference TRBV5-1 and TRBJ2-5, is KAGVTQTPRYLIKTRGQQVTLSCSPISGHRSVSWYQQTPGQGLQFLFEYFSETQRNKGNFPGRFSGRQFSNSRSEMNVSTLELGDSALYLCASRRTGAGGETQYFGPGTRLLVL.

The V and J genes are TRBV10-3 and TRBJ1-3, with D hard to call. V lost 0 bases, J lost 1 base, and 4 bases lay in between. The CDR3 sequence is 14 residues long. From germline, CDR1 is ENHRY and CDR2 SYGVKD. In nucleotides, the CDR3 is TGTGCCATCAGTGAGTCAGGGTCTGGAAACACCATATATTTT. Translation gives CAISESGSGNTIYF.

The rearrangement joins TRBV6-6 to TRBJ1-5; 7 bases match TRBD1. Losses at the gene ends were 5 bases for V and 9 bases for J; bases not matched to a gene: 10. The CDR3 consists of 14 residues. Germline V lookup: CDR1 MNHNY, CDR2 SVGAGI (reference sequence). The CDR3 loop is CASSNRDSRVPQHF. CDR3 nucleotides: TGTGCCAGCAGTAACCGGGACAGTCGTGTGCCCCAGCATTTT.

The sample holds one count of this clone. This rearrangement joins TRBV5-5 to TRBJ2-1; TRBD2 agrees at 14 bases. The V gene's germline CDR1 is SGHKS and CDR2 YYEKEE (reference sequence). The CDR3 has 17 residues. The V gene end was trimmed by 9 bases and the J gene end by 5 bases; junction bases not matched to a gene: 13. In DNA, the CDR3 is TGTGCCACCTCGGGACTAGCGGGGGCCGGATTGGACAATGAGCAGTTCTTC. Protein product: CATSGLAGAGLDNEQFF.

The chain combines TRBV7-2 with TRBJ2-7; D gene uncertain. The CDR3 runs 16 residues. CDR1 is SGHTA and CDR2 is FQGNSA in the germline V gene. Between the trimmed V and J ends, which lost 4 bases and 3 bases, there was a span of 19 bases. CDR3 region: CASSSPGGTVYYEQYF. In DNA, the CDR3 is TGTGCCAGCAGCTCTCCGGGTGGCACGGTCTACTACGAGCAGTACTTC.

The rearrangement joins TRBV9 to TRBJ2-5; TRBD2 matches at 8 bases. V lost 0 bases and J lost 0; bases outside the gene matches: 1. CDR1 and CDR2 (germline): SGDLS, YYNGEE. There are 15 residues in the CDR3. CDR3 DNA: TGTGCCAGCAGCGTAGCGGGGGGGAACCAAGAGACCCAGTACTTC. This gives the protein CASSVAGGNQETQYF.

The chain uses TRBV25-1 and TRBJ2-2; tentative D call: TRBD1 (5 bases). V was cut by 7 bases and J by 0 bases, with 9 bases left in between. Germline CDR1 MGHDK, CDR2 SYGVNS. The CDR3 totals 14 residues. The CDR3 DNA reads TGTGCCAGCAAGGACACACCGAACACCGGGGAGCTGTTTTTT. The encoded protein is CASKDTPNTGELFF.

J is TRBJ1-2 and V is TRBV7-3, with TRBD1 matching 8 bases. V trimming: 5 bases; J trimming: 7 bases; junction bases outside the gene matches: 6. This CDR3 is 13 amino acids long. Germline V gene sequence: CDR1 SGHTA, CDR2 FQGTGA. The CDR3 nucleotides read TGTGCCAGCAGCCCCACCCAGGGGGCTGGCTACACCTTC. Translated: CASSPTQGAGYTF.

The chain uses TRBV11-2 and TRBJ2-7; the D is unclear. The CDR3 extends over 14 amino acids. Trimming shortened V by 2 bases and J by 2 bases, and 10 bases separated the two germline ends. The germline V gene encodes CDR1 SGHAT and CDR2 FQNNGV. CDR3 in DNA: TGTGCCAGCAGCTTAAGGCGTTCCGCCTACGAGCAGTACTTC. Amino acid sequence: CASSLRRSAYEQYF.

This clone was seen a handful of times. The genes are TRBV4-3 and TRBJ2-2; tentative D call: TRBD2 (6 bases). The CDR3 extends over 13 amino acids. The germline CDR1 and CDR2 sequences are LGHNA and YSLEER. V was cut by 4 bases and J by 6 bases, with 9 bases left in between. CDR3: CASSLEGSGELFF. The DNA for the CDR3 is TGCGCCAGCAGCCTGGAGGGGTCCGGGGAGCTGTTTTTT.

V gene TRBV9 combines with J gene TRBJ1-4; 7 positions match TRBD1. Germline loops: CDR1 SGDLS, CDR2 YYNGEE. The CDR3 has 13 amino acids. The V segment lost 3 bases and the J segment 7 bases; nucleotides outside the gene matches: 3. Here the CDR3 reads CASSAGQVEKLFF. Here the CDR3 DNA reads TGTGCCAGCAGCGCCGGACAGGTTGAAAAACTGTTTTTT. The variable domain in full, completed from reference TRBV9 and TRBJ1-4, reads DSGVTQTPKHLITATGQRVTLRCSPRSGDLSVYWYQQSLDQGLQFLIQYYNGEERAKGNILERFSAQQFPDLHSELNLSSLELGDSALYFCASSAGQVEKLFFGSGTQLSVL.

J is TRBJ1-1 and V is TRBV4-2, with D unclear. The V gene lost 0 bases and the J gene lost 2 bases, with 13 bases spanning the gap. CDR1 is LGHNA, CDR2 YNFKEQ, per germline. This CDR3 is built from 16 residues. The chain's CDR3 is CASSQDQAEPNTEAFF. The CDR3 DNA reads TGTGCCAGCAGCCAAGATCAGGCAGAGCCAAACACTGAAGCTTTCTTT.

This clone was detected only a few times. The chain recombines TRBV6-5 with TRBJ1-6; D is possibly TRBD1 (5 bases). The ends were cut back, 2 bases at V and 10 bases at J, with 18 bases in the middle. The CDR3 contains 16 residues. The germline CDR1 and CDR2 sequences are MNHEY and SVGAGI. This chain's CDR3 is CASSYRSGQGNSPLHF. The CDR3 nucleotides are TGTGCCAGCAGTTACCGATCCGGGCAGGGTAACTCACCCCTCCACTTT.

In this sample, this clone turned up once. The chain carries TRBV18 and TRBJ2-3, with 7 bases matching TRBD1. The CDR3 has 14 residues. Germline lookup yields CDR1 KGHSH and CDR2 LQKENI. The trim removed 0 bases at V and 4 bases at J, leaving 1 base unmatched. CDR3 sequence: CASSPPQGPDTQYF. CDR3 in DNA: TGTGCCAGCTCACCACCACAGGGGCCAGATACGCAGTATTTT.

J is TRBJ1-4 and V is TRBV15; D unresolved. The length of the CDR3 is 12 residues. CDR1 is LNHNV and CDR2 is YYDKDF in the germline V gene (reference sequence). Trimming left V 4 bases short and J 4 bases short, with 4 bases between. DNA for the CDR3: TGTGCCACCAGCAACCTTAATGAAAAACTGTTTTTT. Translated, it gives CATSNLNEKLFF.

The chain has TRBV11-3 and TRBJ1-1; the D is unclear. Germline CDR1 is SGHNT and CDR2 is YENEEA. Trimming removed 5 bases at V and 4 bases at J, with 8 bases between. The CDR3 is 12 residues long. CDR3 in amino acids: CASSQVSTEAFF. The CDR3 coding sequence is TGTGCCAGCAGCCAGGTCAGCACTGAAGCTTTCTTT.

V usage is TRBV6-6 and J usage is TRBJ1-2; 7 bases are shared with TRBD1. Trimming at V came to 4 bases and at J to 6 bases, leaving 8 bases not matched to a gene. Germline V lookup: CDR1 MNHNY, CDR2 SVGAGI (reference sequence). The CDR3 loop spans 14 amino acids. The CDR3 reads CASSSDRVTNGYTF. The DNA of the CDR3 is TGTGCCAGCAGTTCCGACAGGGTGACGAATGGCTACACCTTC.

This chain joins TRBV7-8 and TRBJ1-1, with D unresolved. There are 13 residues in the CDR3. The V gene's germline CDR1 is SGHVS and CDR2 FQNEAQ. The V and J ends lost 5 bases and 0 bases respectively, with 7 bases between them. CDR3 DNA sequence: TGTGCCAGCAGCAAAGCCATGAACACTGAAGCTTTCTTT. As protein: CASSKAMNTEAFF. Full variable domain (missing parts from reference TRBV7-8 and TRBJ1-1): GAGVSQSPRYKVAKRGQDVALRCDPISGHVSLFWYQQALGQGPEFLTYFQNEAQLDKSGLPSDRFFAERPEGSVSTLKIQRTQQEDSAVYLCASSKAMNTEAFFGQGTRLTVV.

The rearrangement links TRBV7-2 to TRBJ2-7; weak D call: TRBD2 (6 bases). The V end was cut by 5 bases, the J end by 3 bases, with 17 bases between. Per germline, CDR1 SGHTA and CDR2 FQGNSA. CDR3 size: 15 residues. The CDR3: CASSQRGGANYEQYF. Written as DNA, the CDR3 is TGTGCCAGCAGCCAACGGGGCGGGGCTAACTACGAGCAGTACTTC.

This chain connects TRBV4-3 to TRBJ2-7; 7 nucleotides line up with TRBD1. The CDR3 is made up of 16 amino acids. Trimming took 4 bases from V and 4 from J; bases not matched to a gene: 13. The germline V gene has CDR1 LGHNA and CDR2 YSLEER. The DNA for the CDR3 is TGCGCCAGCAGCCCTACGATCGACAGGGTCGATTACGAGCAGTACTTC. Its translation is CASSPTIDRVDYEQYF.

The chain couples TRBV29-1 to TRBJ2-3; no firm D call. The CDR3 contains 12 residues. Deletions cut 3 bases from V and 5 bases from J, with 9 bases between. Germline V CDR1 and CDR2: SQVTM, ANQGSEA. The CDR3, as DNA: TGCAGCGTTGACTCTGCCGTAGATACGCAGTATTTT. Protein: CSVDSAVDTQYF.

The rearrangement links TRBV19 to TRBJ1-4, with no clear D. The CDR3 contains 17 residues. Germline assignment: CDR1 LNHDA and CDR2 SQIVND (reference sequence). V dropped 3 bases and J dropped 2 bases, with 16 bases sitting between them. The DNA for the CDR3 is TGTGCCAGTAGTATTTCTGGCAGGAGGCTGACTAATGAAAAACTGTTTTTT. The encoded protein is CASSISGRRLTNEKLFF.

The DNA of the CDR3 is TGTGCCAGCAGCTTGCGGGGGGGGCCCCCTGGGGCCAACGTCCTGACTTTC. It encodes CASSLRGGPPGANVLTF. The V call is TRBV5-4, the J call TRBJ2-6; 8 bases line up with TRBD2. Germline-derived CDR1 and CDR2 are SGHNT and YYREEE (reference sequence). The length of the CDR3 is 17 residues. J gave up 2 bases and V 1 base, and 5 bases lay outside the gene matches. Complete variable domain (other parts from reference TRBV5-4 and TRBJ2-6): ETGVTQSPTHLIKTRGQQVTLRCSSQSGHNTVSWYQQALGQGPQFIFQYYREEENGRGNFPPRFSGLQFPNYSSELNVNALELDDSALYLCASSLRGGPPGANVLTFGAGSRLTVL.

This clone was found a few times. V is TRBV9 and J is TRBJ2-1; D not resolved. Germline loops: CDR1 SGDLS, CDR2 YYNGEE. The V end was cut by 0 bases, the J end by 5 bases, with 12 bases between. The CDR3 has 15 residues. The CDR3 protein is CASSVGWGSHNEQFF. In DNA form, the CDR3 reads TGTGCCAGCAGCGTAGGCTGGGGATCCCACAATGAGCAGTTCTTC.

The chain couples TRBV5-5 to TRBJ1-1, with a possible D match to TRBD1 (6 bases). CDR1 and CDR2 from the germline V gene are SGHKS and YYEKEE (reference sequence). V was shortened by 2 bases and J by 4 bases, with 15 bases between the two germline ends. This CDR3 region has 15 residues. In nucleotides, the CDR3 is TGTGCCAGCAGCTTATTTACAGGGTTGGCCACTGAAGCTTTCTTT. Translation: CASSLFTGLATEAFF. Complete variable domain (other parts from reference TRBV5-5 and TRBJ1-1): DAGVTQSPTHLIKTRGQQVTLRCSPISGHKSVSWYQQVLGQGPQFIFQYYEKEERGRGNFPDRFSARQFPNYSSELNVNALLLGDSALYLCASSLFTGLATEAFFGQGTRLTVV.